This T cell receptor beta chain derives from a study of blood T cell repertoires in COVID-19. On the study more broadly: The United States, Italy and Spain supplied acute and convalescent COVID-19 samples.

Authors' data handling: Amplification from reference gene primers served as the basis for estimated nucleated cell counts. Clones were sequenced by immunoSEQ multiplex PCR, and TCRdb holds only the in-frame ones, with some missing. V, J and clone size derive from that table, while D and trimming were established from the DNA sequence. The table lists about 240,000 clones, approximately 86% of them singletons. The count of this clone is one. Sequencing input: peripheral blood. This TCR was recovered from a man between 60 and 70 years old who had recovered from COVID-19.

CDR3 region: CASSRAGAHFQQYF. In DNA, the CDR3 is TGTGCCAGCAGCAGAGCGGGGGCCCACTTCCAGCAGTACTTC. V is TRBV7-2 and J is TRBJ2-7; TRBD2 agrees at 8 bases. CDR1 is SGHTA, CDR2 FQGNSA, per germline. The J segment lost 8 bases and the V segment lost 5 bases, leaving 11 bases of the junction unmatched. This CDR3 comprises 14 residues.